A selection of T cell receptor beta chains follows, all from one sample in a study of control samples from healthy donors and cancer patients. Sequenced by immunoSEQ multiplex PCR; TCRdb stores in-frame clones only, minus some. The sample contains about 63,000 clones, roughly 85% of which appear only once. The specimen sequenced was blood. The receptors derive from a man aged 35-49 years in good health. Both conserved end residues are part of each CDR3. D genes are given only for firm matches. Size values are once, few and many counts, or a class for expanded clones, and some rows have none.

j_gene	abundance	d_gene	v_gene	CDR3aa	CDR3nt
TRBJ2-1	-	TRBD2	TRBV7-3	CASSSNSGGASEQFF	TGTGCCAGCAGCTCGAATAGCGGGGGGGCCAGTGAGCAGTTCTTC
TRBJ2-1	-	-	TRBV13	CASSRRGAGLYNEQFF	TGTGCCAGCAGCCGTAGAGGGGCGGGGCTATACAATGAGCAGTTCTTC
TRBJ1-1	-	TRBD1	TRBV13	CASSSSGTDTNTEAFF	TGTGCCAGCAGCTCGAGCGGGACAGATACGAACACTGAAGCTTTCTTT
TRBJ1-2	-	-	TRBV5-3	CARRGEPRRIYGYTF	TGTGCCAGAAGGGGTGAACCTAGAAGGATCTATGGCTACACCTTC
TRBJ2-1	-	-	TRBV5-6	CASSLVNRHNEQFF	TGTGCCAGCAGCTTGGTAAACAGACACAATGAGCAGTTCTTC
TRBJ1-1	-	-	TRBV27	CASSFTSRATEAFF	TGTGCCAGCAGTTTTACGTCTAGGGCCACTGAAGCTTTCTTT
TRBJ1-1	few	-	TRBV7-9	CASSLALGTNTEAFF	TGTGCCAGCAGCTTAGCGCTGGGGACGAACACTGAAGCTTTCTTT
TRBJ2-5	-	TRBD2	TRBV3-1/TRBV3-2	CASSQLRSSGRGIETQYF	TGTGCCAGCAGCCAATTAAGATCTAGCGGGAGAGGGATCGAGACCCAGTACTTC
TRBJ1-2	few	-	TRBV2	CASTQGFNGYTF	TGTGCCAGCACCCAGGGTTTTAATGGCTACACCTTC
TRBJ2-5	-	TRBD2	TRBV7-9	CASSLAPSGVGTQYF	TGTGCCAGCAGCTTAGCGCCTAGCGGGGTAGGGACCCAGTACTTC
TRBJ1-2	-	-	TRBV7-3	CASSKRAESAYGYTF	TGTGCCAGCAGCAAACGGGCGGAATCCGCCTATGGCTACACCTTC
TRBJ1-5	-	TRBD1	TRBV19	CASNRQGGNQPQHF	TGTGCCAGTAACCGACAGGGAGGGAATCAGCCCCAGCATTTT
TRBJ2-3	once	TRBD2	TRBV29-1	CSVETSGRTSRTDTQYF	TGCAGCGTTGAAACTAGCGGGAGGACCTCACGCACAGATACGCAGTATTTT
TRBJ2-3	-	TRBD2	TRBV7-2	CASSSGTRFTDTQYF	TGTGCCAGCAGCTCCGGGACTAGATTCACAGATACGCAGTATTTT
TRBJ1-6	-	TRBD1	TRBV25-1	CASSGDRGGGYNSPLHF	TGTGCCAGCAGTGGCGACAGGGGGGGAGGCTATAATTCACCCCTCCACTTT
TRBJ2-5	once	TRBD2	TRBV5-1	CASSLATSGGIETQYF	TGCGCCAGCAGCTTGGCGACTAGCGGGGGGATCGAGACCCAGTACTTC
TRBJ2-6	-	-	TRBV5-1	CASSLDGSGANVLTF	TGCGCCAGCAGCCTGGACGGCTCTGGGGCCAACGTCCTGACTTTC
TRBJ2-7	-	TRBD2	TRBV14	CASSQGVREWEQYF	TGTGCCAGCAGCCAAGGCGTGCGGGAGTGGGAGCAGTACTTC
TRBJ2-1	-	TRBD2	TRBV19	CASSLSETGTRRWVEQFF	TGTGCCAGTAGTCTTAGCGAAACCGGGACTAGGCGGTGGGTGGAGCAGTTCTTC
TRBJ1-6	few	-	TRBV25-1	CASSESGSSSPLHF	TGTGCCAGCAGTGAATCGGGGAGTAGTTCACCCCTCCACTTT
TRBJ2-1	-	TRBD2	TRBV18	CASSLGLAGDNEQFF	TGTGCCAGCTCACTGGGACTAGCGGGCGATAATGAGCAGTTCTTC
TRBJ2-5	once	-	TRBV19	CASNQGRQETQYF	TGTGCCAGTAACCAGGGACGCCAAGAGACCCAGTACTTC
TRBJ2-3	-	-	TRBV14	CASSQDRIDFFTDTQYF	TGTGCCAGCAGCCAAGATCGGATAGACTTCTTCACAGATACGCAGTATTTT
TRBJ1-1	-	-	TRBV7-2	CASSAGGVAFF	TGTGCCAGCAGCGCCGGGGGGGTAGCTTTCTTT
TRBJ2-2	-	-	TRBV28	CASSLTQRAPNTGELFF	TGTGCCAGCAGTTTAACCCAGCGCGCCCCTAACACCGGGGAGCTGTTTTTT
TRBJ1-1	-	-	TRBV6-5	CASSLITEAFF	TGTGCCAGCAGTTTGATCACTGAAGCTTTCTTT
TRBJ2-1	-	-	TRBV7-3	CASSLRGNKGEQFF	TGTGCCAGCAGCTTAAGAGGGAACAAGGGTGAGCAGTTCTTC
TRBJ1-5	few	-	TRBV9	CASSERDLAQPQHF	TGTGCCAGCAGCGAGAGGGACCTGGCTCAGCCCCAGCATTTT
TRBJ2-7	-	-	TRBV6-2/TRBV6-3	CASSQGPDRIYEQYF	TGTGCCAGCAGCCAAGGGCCAGACAGAATCTACGAGCAGTACTTC
TRBJ2-1	-	TRBD2	TRBV4-1	CASSQGLVYEQFF	TGCGCCAGCAGCCAGGGACTAGTCTATGAGCAGTTCTTC
TRBJ2-7	-	-	TRBV5-4	CASTSLGGYEQYF	TGTGCCAGCACTAGCTTGGGGGGCTACGAGCAGTACTTC
TRBJ2-7	-	TRBD2	TRBV27	CASSNPLGRGVSSYEQYF	TGTGCCAGCAGTAATCCCCTAGGGCGGGGGGTGAGCTCCTACGAGCAGTACTTC
TRBJ1-6	few	-	TRBV7-9	CASSGDSYNSPLHF	TGTGCCAGCAGCGGAGACTCCTATAATTCACCCCTCCACTTT
TRBJ1-1	-	TRBD1	TRBV7-2	CASSLVTGADTEAFF	TGTGCCAGCAGCTTAGTCACAGGGGCGGACACTGAAGCTTTCTTT
TRBJ2-5	-	-	TRBV7-2	CASSLRWSRSETQYF	TGTGCCAGCAGCTTACGATGGAGTAGATCGGAGACCCAGTACTTC
TRBJ2-5	-	-	TRBV11-2	CASSLGVGRSQETQYF	TGTGCCAGCAGCTTAGGTGTAGGGCGGAGCCAAGAGACCCAGTACTTC
TRBJ1-1	-	TRBD1	TRBV19	CASHRDRDTEAFF	TGTGCCAGCCACCGGGACAGGGACACTGAAGCTTTCTTT
TRBJ2-6	-	-	TRBV5-6	CASSFTRYSSSGANVLTF	TGTGCCAGCAGCTTTACGAGGTACTCTTCGTCTGGGGCCAACGTCCTGACTTTC
TRBJ2-7	once	-	TRBV19	CASSIPGINYEQYF	TGTGCCAGTAGTATCCCGGGTATAAACTACGAGCAGTACTTC
TRBJ2-6	-	-	TRBV23-1	CASSQKACSGANVLTF	TGCGCCAGCAGTCAAAAAGCCTGCTCTGGGGCCAACGTCCTGACTTTC
TRBJ2-1	once	TRBD1	TRBV15	CATRGRQGRNEQFF	TGTGCCACCAGGGGGAGACAGGGGCGGAATGAGCAGTTCTTC
TRBJ1-2	-	-	TRBV19	CASSTTATYGYTF	TGTGCCAGTAGTACCACAGCTACCTATGGCTACACCTTC
TRBJ1-2	once	-	TRBV5-4	CASSLGQKTYGYTF	TGTGCCAGCAGCTTGGGGCAGAAGACCTATGGCTACACCTTC
TRBJ2-3	-	-	TRBV11-3	CASSSTRGTDTQYF	TGTGCCAGCAGCTCGACGAGGGGAACAGATACGCAGTATTTT
TRBJ2-3	-	-	TRBV9	CASSVQPLTDTQYF	TGTGCCAGCAGCGTACAACCCCTCACAGATACGCAGTATTTT
TRBJ2-5	few	TRBD2	TRBV28	CASSLGLAQETQYF	TGTGCCAGCAGTCTCGGACTAGCACAAGAGACCCAGTACTTC
TRBJ2-1	-	-	TRBV11-3	CASSLYGGSSYNEQFF	TGTGCCAGCAGCTTGTATGGGGGCTCCTCCTACAATGAGCAGTTCTTC
TRBJ2-7	-	-	TRBV13	CASSLDRNYEQYF	TGTGCCAGCAGCTTAGACAGAAACTACGAGCAGTACTTC
TRBJ1-5	-	TRBD1	TRBV9	CASSPGDRGSLGNQPQHF	TGTGCCAGCAGCCCGGGGGACAGGGGATCGTTAGGCAATCAGCCCCAGCATTTT
TRBJ2-3	-	TRBD2	TRBV9	CASSVGLAGGTDTQYF	TGTGCCAGCAGCGTTGGACTAGCGGGGGGAACAGATACGCAGTATTTT
TRBJ2-1	-	-	TRBV7-8	CASSTEGTGRRNEQFF	TGTGCCAGCAGCACCGAAGGGACTGGGAGGAGGAATGAGCAGTTCTTC
TRBJ2-7	once	-	TRBV6-5	CASSYRVGGSYEQYF	TGTGCCAGCAGTTACCGAGTCGGGGGATCCTACGAGCAGTACTTC
TRBJ1-5	-	TRBD1	TRBV28	CASGTALQPQHF	TGTGCCAGTGGGACAGCCCTGCAGCCCCAGCATTTT
TRBJ2-5	-	TRBD2	TRBV7-2	CASSLGVSGGPQETQYF	TGTGCCAGCAGCTTAGGCGTTAGCGGGGGGCCTCAAGAGACCCAGTACTTC